The 9 T cell receptor beta chains below were found in one sample sequenced in a study of blood T cell repertoires in COVID-19 (TCRdb year 2020). Libraries were built with the immunoSEQ multiplex PCR assay. What TCRdb holds here is the immuneACCESS table cut down to in-frame rearrangements. Part of the clones is not present; checked against another copy, under half of the missing clones reflect an unresolved V gene, and the others are unexplained. The sample table records some 90,000 clones; approximately 86% of these occur just once. The ten largest clones represent about a tenth of the sample. The specimen was peripheral blood. Receptors were obtained from a man between 70 and 80 years old with active or convalescent COVID-19.

The rearrangement links TRBV6-5 to TRBJ2-1; 7 bases align to TRBD2. CDR3 length: 14 residues. In germline, CDR1 is MNHEY, CDR2 SVGAGI. Germline trimming cut 6 bases from V and 3 bases from J; bases unmatched to any gene: 5. CDR3 sequence: CASRDWTSYNEQFF. CDR3 sequence (DNA): TGTGCCAGCAGGGATTGGACTAGCTACAATGAGCAGTTCTTC.

The J gene is TRBJ1-1, the V gene TRBV5-4; the match to TRBD1 covers 8 bases. Germline CDR1 SGHNT, CDR2 YYREEE (reference sequence). The V gene end was trimmed by 4 bases and the J gene end by 4 bases; junction bases not matched to a gene: 9. The CDR3 spans 15 residues. CDR3 loop: CASSRGQGVATEAFF. CDR3 coding DNA: TGTGCCAGCAGCAGAGGACAGGGAGTTGCCACTGAAGCTTTCTTT.

This chain joins TRBV5-8 and TRBJ2-7; TRBD1 aligns across 8 bases. Germline-derived CDR1 and CDR2 are SGHTS and YDEGEE. This CDR3 has 17 amino acids. The V segment lost 4 bases and the J segment 7 bases; nucleotides outside the gene matches: 19. The chain's CDR3 is CASSTGQGLFGTLEQYF. In DNA form, the CDR3 reads TGTGCCAGCAGCACCGGACAGGGCCTGTTTGGGACCCTAGAGCAGTACTTC.

A few counts support this clone. In DNA form, the CDR3 reads TGTGCCAGCACCCAATTCGGTGGACAGGGAGCCTACGAGCAGTACTTC. It encodes CASTQFGGQGAYEQYF. This sequence joins TRBV5-6 and TRBJ2-7; 8 bases are a match to TRBD1. The germline V gene has CDR1 SGHDT and CDR2 YYEEEE. After removal of 6 bases from V and 2 bases from J, the junction contained 13 bases not matched to a gene. The CDR3 loop spans 16 amino acids.

The J gene is TRBJ1-1, the V gene TRBV29-1; maybe TRBD1 (5 bases). Germline V gene sequence: CDR1 SQVTM, CDR2 ANQGSEA. The CDR3 runs to 14 residues. The V gene lost 4 bases and the J gene lost 4 bases, with 16 bases spanning the gap. The CDR3 DNA reads TGCAGCGTTGGAGGGAGCGGGGACCTCACTGAAGCTTTCTTT. This sequence encodes CSVGGSGDLTEAFF.

This chain joins TRBV2 and TRBJ1-2, with 8 bases matching TRBD1. Trimming took 6 bases from V and 8 from J; bases not matched to a gene: 8. The germline V gene has CDR1 SNHLY and CDR2 FYNNEI. The CDR3 is 13 residues long. The CDR3: CASRRGQGNGYTF. DNA for the CDR3: TGTGCCAGCAGGCGAGGACAGGGCAACGGCTACACCTTC. Using reference TRBV2 and TRBJ1-2 for the parts outside the CDR3, the full variable domain is EPEVTQTPSHQVTQMGQEVILRCVPISNHLYFYWYRQILGQKVEFLVSFYNNEISEKSEIFDDQFSVERPDGSNFTLKIRSTKLEDSAMYFCASRRGQGNGYTFGSGTRLTVV.

This clone has a handful of counts. The J gene is TRBJ1-1, the V gene TRBV3-1 (or the pseudogene TRBV3-2), with TRBD1 as a possible D gene (5 bases). CDR3 length equals 15 residues. The V and J ends lost 3 bases and 5 bases respectively, with 16 bases between them. CDR1 is LGHDT and CDR2 is YNNKEL in the germline V gene (reference sequence). CDR3 loop: CASSHAYGGSTEAFF. CDR3 nucleotides: TGTGCCAGCAGCCACGCTTACGGGGGGAGTACTGAAGCTTTCTTT.

The chain joins TRBV15 to TRBJ1-2, with D perhaps TRBD1 (5 bases). Germline CDR1 LNHNV, CDR2 YYDKDF (reference sequence). Trimming removed 1 base at V and 6 bases at J, with 9 bases between. CDR3 length equals 13 residues. Written as DNA, the CDR3 is TGTGCCACCAGCAGAGGGGGGGAAAATGGCTACACCTTC. It codes for CATSRGGENGYTF. The full variable domain, completed using reference TRBV15 and TRBJ1-2, is DAMVIQNPRYQVTQFGKPVTLSCSQTLNHNVMYWYQQKSSQAPKLLFHYYDKDFNNEADTPDNFQSRRPNTSFCFLDIRSPGLGDTAMYLCATSRGGENGYTFGSGTRLTVV.

The genes are TRBV27 and TRBJ2-3, with TRBD2 matching 10 bases. CDR1 MNHEY and CDR2 SMNVEV come from the germline V gene (reference sequence). CDR3 size: 16 residues. V was pared by 5 bases and J by 0 bases, with 5 bases of the junction left unmatched. CDR3 protein: CASSVLAGTSTDTQYF. The CDR3, as DNA: TGTGCCAGCAGTGTACTAGCGGGGACTAGCACAGATACGCAGTATTTT.